This TCR beta chain was found in a study of type 1 and type 2 diabetes patients. Study overall: CD4+ or CD8+ T cells were positively selected from PBMCs with microbeads. Sequencing for the whole study yielded 18,976,912 paired-end reads.

Amplification started from genomic DNA. Amplification of the beta chain CDR3 used 30 forward and 13 reverse multiplex primers. Via MiXCR, TCRdb re-called the multiplex PCR reads, giving one row per CDR3 protein. This table has 250,000 to 300,000 distinct CDR3 sequences, roughly 44% appearing once. This clonotype was picked up a small number of times. The TCR sequence derives from a man aged 18 to 30 with type 2 diabetes. Sample: peripheral blood mononuclear cells (PBMCs).

Written as DNA, the CDR3 is TGTGCCAGCAGGGGACAAATCTCCTACAATGAGCAGTTCTTC. Translation gives CASRGQISYNEQFF. This chain joins TRBV2 and TRBJ2-1, with D possibly being TRBD1 (6 bases). The CDR3 loop spans 14 amino acids. V lost 6 bases and J lost 0, with 9 bases in between. Germline CDR1 is SNHLY and CDR2 is FYNNEI.